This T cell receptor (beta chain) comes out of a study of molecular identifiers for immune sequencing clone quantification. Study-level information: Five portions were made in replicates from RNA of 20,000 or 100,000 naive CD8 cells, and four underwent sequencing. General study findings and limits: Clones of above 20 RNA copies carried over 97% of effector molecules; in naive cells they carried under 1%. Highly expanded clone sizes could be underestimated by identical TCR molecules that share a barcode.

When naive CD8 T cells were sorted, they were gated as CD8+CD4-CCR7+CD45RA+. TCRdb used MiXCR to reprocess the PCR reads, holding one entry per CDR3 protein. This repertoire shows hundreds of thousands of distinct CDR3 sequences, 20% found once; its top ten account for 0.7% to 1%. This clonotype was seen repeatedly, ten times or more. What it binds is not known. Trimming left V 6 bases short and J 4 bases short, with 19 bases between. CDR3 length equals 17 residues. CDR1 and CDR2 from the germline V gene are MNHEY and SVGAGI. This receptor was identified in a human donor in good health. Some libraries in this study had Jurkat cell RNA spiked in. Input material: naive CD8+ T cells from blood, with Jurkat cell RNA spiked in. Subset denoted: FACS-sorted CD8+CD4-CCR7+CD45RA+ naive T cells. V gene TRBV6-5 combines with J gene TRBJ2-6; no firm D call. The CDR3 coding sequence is TGTGCCAGCAGCCCTACCCTAAGCCATGCCGGGGCCAACGTCCTGACTTTC. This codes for CASSPTLSHAGANVLTF.